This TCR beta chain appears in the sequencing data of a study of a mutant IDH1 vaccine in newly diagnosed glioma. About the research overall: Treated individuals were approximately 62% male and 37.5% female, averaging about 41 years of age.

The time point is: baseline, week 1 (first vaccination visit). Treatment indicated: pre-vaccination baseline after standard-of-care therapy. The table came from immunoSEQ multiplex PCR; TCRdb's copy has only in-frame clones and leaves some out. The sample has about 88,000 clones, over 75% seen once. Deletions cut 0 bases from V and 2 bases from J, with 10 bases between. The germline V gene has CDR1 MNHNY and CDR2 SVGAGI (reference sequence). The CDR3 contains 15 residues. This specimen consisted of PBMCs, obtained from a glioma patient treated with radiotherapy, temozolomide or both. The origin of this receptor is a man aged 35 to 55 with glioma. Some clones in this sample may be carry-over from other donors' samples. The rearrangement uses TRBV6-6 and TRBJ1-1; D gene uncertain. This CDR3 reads CASSYSSGLNTEAFF. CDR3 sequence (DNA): TGTGCCAGCAGTTACTCCTCTGGTCTCAACACTGAAGCTTTCTTT.